These T cell receptor beta chains were read from a single sample in a study of graft-versus-host responses after intestinal transplantation. These receptors are not linked to any known antigen. The data were produced by immunoSEQ multiplex PCR, yet TCRdb's version contains in-frame clones alone and is incomplete. The sample has about 85,000 clones, about 91% seen once. Sequencing used unstimulated CD8+ T cells sorted from spleen or lymph node cells, obtained before transplant. Receptor source: a human donor who was the organ donor for an intestinal transplant. Each CDR3 is given with its conserved first and last residue. D genes are given only for firm matches. Part of the rows lack a size; the others show once, few, many or a class for expanded clones.

>TRBJ2-2|TRBV19|.|.
CASSIVGWSGELFF
TGTGCCAGTAGTATCGTAGGGTGGTCCGGGGAGCTGTTTTTT
>TRBJ2-1|TRBV27|.|.
CASTSGTEQFF
TGTGCCAGCACAAGCGGCACTGAGCAGTTCTTC
>TRBJ2-4|TRBV5-4|TRBD1|.
CASSLTGVDSLAKNIQYF
TGTGCCAGCAGCTTGACAGGGGTCGACTCTCTAGCCAAAAACATTCAGTACTTC
>TRBJ2-1|TRBV4-1|.|once
CASSSHGIRSYNEQFF
TGCGCCAGCAGCAGCCACGGCATACGTTCCTACAATGAGCAGTTCTTC
>TRBJ2-2|TRBV9|.|.
CASSGHKTDGRENTGELFF
TGTGCCAGCAGCGGTCACAAAACTGACGGACGGGAGAACACCGGGGAGCTGTTTTTT
>TRBJ2-7|TRBV5-1|.|.
CASSPQGREQYF
TGCGCCAGCAGCCCACAGGGACGGGAGCAGTACTTC
>TRBJ2-7|TRBV19|.|once
CASSSSTGNEQYF
TGTGCCAGTAGTAGTTCGACAGGTAACGAGCAGTACTTC
>TRBJ2-1|TRBV7-6|TRBD2|.
CASSFHRTGGPGEQFF
TGTGCCAGCAGCTTCCACAGGACGGGAGGGCCGGGAGAGCAGTTCTTC
>TRBJ1-3|TRBV7-7|.|.
CASSFGPGDGNTIYF
TGTGCCAGCAGCTTCGGTCCGGGCGACGGAAACACCATATATTTT
>TRBJ1-1|TRBV7-9|.|.
CASTSGESEAFF
TGTGCCAGCACCTCAGGGGAGTCTGAAGCTTTCTTT
>TRBJ1-3|TRBV29-1|.|.
CSVVGGDSGNTIYF
TGCAGCGTTGTTGGCGGTGACTCTGGAAACACCATATATTTT
>TRBJ2-2|TRBV5-8|TRBD2|.
CASSLVAGGVETGELFF
TGTGCCAGCAGCTTGGTAGCGGGAGGAGTAGAAACCGGGGAGCTGTTTTTT
>TRBJ2-7|TRBV5-3|TRBD1|.
CARSKQTDRAPYEQYF
TGTGCCAGAAGCAAACAAACAGACAGGGCCCCCTACGAGCAGTACTTC
>TRBJ1-2|TRBV12-5|.|medium-sized
CASGLVYYGYTF
TGTGCTAGTGGCTTAGTCTACTATGGCTACACCTTC
>TRBJ1-2|TRBV13|.|.
CASGIRGSPNYGYTF
TGTGCCAGCGGCATTCGCGGCAGTCCTAACTATGGCTACACCTTC
>TRBJ2-7|TRBV27|.|.
CASSPRDGYEQYF
TGTGCCAGCAGTCCCAGAGATGGATACGAGCAGTACTTC
>TRBJ1-5|TRBV27|.|.
CASSNNPGWSNQPQHF
TGTGCCAGCAGTAATAACCCTGGCTGGAGCAATCAGCCCCAGCATTTT
>TRBJ1-1|TRBV5-4|.|.
CASRTRGSTEAFF
TGTGCCAGCAGAACTCGAGGGAGCACTGAAGCTTTCTTT
>TRBJ1-1|TRBV6-1|.|.
CASSLTATNTEAFF
TGTGCCAGCAGCCTAACAGCGACTAACACTGAAGCTTTCTTT
>TRBJ2-7|TRBV7-6|.|.
CASSSQGESTYEQYF
TGTGCCAGCAGCTCCCAAGGGGAGTCAACCTACGAGCAGTACTTC
>TRBJ2-3|TRBV6-5|TRBD2|.
CASSYSASGGTDTQYF
TGTGCCAGCAGTTACTCGGCTAGCGGGGGCACAGATACGCAGTATTTT
>TRBJ2-2|TRBV27|.|once
CASSHLLGENTGELFF
TGTGCCAGCAGCCATCTACTAGGGGAAAACACCGGGGAGCTGTTTTTT
>TRBJ2-1|TRBV10-2|TRBD1|.
CASSIQGASYNEQFF
TGCGCCAGCAGTATACAGGGGGCCTCCTACAATGAGCAGTTCTTC
>TRBJ2-7|TRBV9|TRBD1|.
CASSVNGGTGNEQYF
TGTGCCAGCAGCGTGAACGGCGGGACAGGGAACGAGCAGTACTTC
>TRBJ1-2|TRBV4-1|.|.
CASSQSDMAANYGYTF
TGCGCCAGCAGCCAATCCGACATGGCCGCGAACTATGGCTACACCTTC
>TRBJ2-2|TRBV7-2|.|.
CASSSQIVPGLSNTGELFF
TGTGCCAGCAGCTCCCAAATTGTCCCGGGCCTCTCGAACACCGGGGAGCTGTTTTTT
>TRBJ1-5|TRBV6-1|TRBD1|once
CASTENRGSNQPQHF
TGTGCCAGCACCGAGAACAGGGGTAGCAATCAGCCCCAGCATTTT
>TRBJ1-3|TRBV5-1|TRBD1|.
CASSLEVGQGRFGNTIYF
TGCGCCAGCAGCTTGGAAGTGGGACAGGGAAGGTTTGGAAACACCATATATTTT
>TRBJ2-3|TRBV27|.|.
CASSWDPAGSGDTQYF
TGTGCCAGCAGTTGGGACCCCGCAGGATCAGGGGATACGCAGTATTTT
>TRBJ2-7|TRBV5-8|TRBD1|.
CASTPVSGTGVYEQYF
TGTGCCAGCACCCCGGTCAGTGGGACAGGGGTCTACGAGCAGTACTTC
>TRBJ2-7|TRBV13|TRBD1|.
CASTPGQGSHEQYF
TGTGCCAGCACACCGGGACAGGGGTCCCACGAGCAGTACTTC
>TRBJ2-1|TRBV27|.|.
CASSFTRVSNEQFF
TGTGCCAGCAGTTTTACCAGGGTCTCCAATGAGCAGTTCTTC
>TRBJ2-7|TRBV2|.|.
CASSEHRYYEQYF
TGTGCCAGCAGTGAACACAGGTACTACGAGCAGTACTTC
>TRBJ2-7|TRBV4-1|.|.
CASSQVGTGHTKQYF
TGCGCCAGCAGCCAAGTGGGTACAGGACATACGAAGCAGTACTTC
>TRBJ1-5|TRBV7-9|TRBD1|.
CASSADRNQPQHF
TGTGCCAGCAGCGCGGACAGGAATCAGCCCCAGCATTTT
>TRBJ1-1|TRBV7-8|TRBD1|.
CASSLGLGGVAFF
TGTGCCAGCAGCTTAGGTTTAGGGGGCGTAGCTTTCTTT
>TRBJ2-1|TRBV29-1|.|.
CSVDSLSAYNEQFF
TGCAGCGTTGACTCCCTATCGGCCTACAATGAGCAGTTCTTC
>TRBJ2-7|TRBV9|.|.
CASSADPGHEQYF
TGTGCCAGCAGCGCTGATCCCGGACACGAGCAGTACTTC
>TRBJ2-5|TRBV7-2|.|.
CASSSPPGEQYF
TGTGCCAGCAGCTCTCCCCCGGGTGAGCAGTACTTC
>TRBJ2-5|TRBV9|.|.
CASSVVGGGTQYF
TGTGCCAGCAGCGTAGTTGGGGGAGGGACCCAGTACTTC
>TRBJ1-2|TRBV9|.|.
CASSATWGDRGDSNYGYTF
TGTGCCAGCAGCGCAACCTGGGGAGACAGAGGGGACTCTAACTATGGCTACACCTTC
>TRBJ2-1|TRBV4-1|.|.
CASSQGGSEQFF
TGCGCCAGCAGCCAAGGAGGCAGTGAGCAGTTCTTC
>TRBJ2-7|TRBV11-3|.|.
CASSLAGEGVYEQYF
TGTGCCAGCAGCTTAGCGGGAGAGGGTGTCTACGAGCAGTACTTC
>TRBJ2-7|TRBV11-2|.|.
CASSFHGQHYEQYF
TGTGCCAGCAGCTTCCATGGACAGCACTACGAGCAGTACTTC
>TRBJ2-5|TRBV5-4|.|.
CASSSSPETQYF
TGTGCCAGCAGCTCCAGTCCAGAGACCCAGTACTTC
>TRBJ2-1|TRBV28|.|.
CASSFRGTRFRNEQFF
TGTGCCAGCAGTTTTAGGGGAACTAGATTCCGCAATGAGCAGTTCTTC
>TRBJ2-3|TRBV2|.|.
CASVWGGLGTDTQYF
TGTGCCAGCGTCTGGGGGGGGCTTGGCACAGATACGCAGTATTTT
>TRBJ1-3|TRBV2|TRBD1|.
CASSEFPGQGASGGNTIYF
TGTGCCAGCAGTGAATTTCCGGGACAGGGGGCTTCGGGTGGAAACACCATATATTTT
>TRBJ2-7|TRBV19|.|few
CASSIGAGYEQYF
TGTGCCAGTAGTATAGGGGCAGGTTACGAGCAGTACTTC
>TRBJ2-5|TRBV19|.|.
CASSSEFVETQYF
TGTGCCAGTAGTTCAGAATTCGTAGAGACCCAGTACTTC
>TRBJ2-5|TRBV29-1|.|.
CSVEEGGGTQYF
TGCAGCGTTGAGGAGGGAGGGGGGACCCAGTACTTC
>TRBJ1-1|TRBV19|.|.
CASRVRGEAFF
TGTGCCAGTAGAGTGAGGGGTGAAGCTTTCTTT
>TRBJ2-1|TRBV19|.|.
CASSIGGLGLVQFF
TGTGCCAGTAGTATTGGGGGGCTGGGGCTGGTGCAGTTCTTC
>TRBJ2-5|TRBV25-1|TRBD2|.
CASSPAGGQETQYF
TGTGCCAGCAGTCCTGCGGGGGGGCAAGAGACCCAGTACTTC
>TRBJ1-2|TRBV6-5|.|.
CASSYITGGGGYTF
TGTGCCAGCAGTTACATCACGGGTGGGGGTGGCTACACCTTC